Listed below are T cell receptor beta chains from one sample, sequenced in a study of identical twins. TCRdb recomputed calls from the 5' RACE reads with MiXCR, one row per CDR3 protein. This sample yields 550,000 to 700,000 distinct CDR3 sequences, of which 21% are seen a single time; around 4.5% belongs to the top ten. The sample was also reused in another study, on T cells expressing NK-cell markers.

The sequenced sample was PBMCs. These receptors were collected from a woman aged 18 to 35 in good health. Each CDR3 is given with its conserved first and last residue.

cdr3_aa | v_call
CASSFSGLAERSSYNEQFF | TRBV27
CASSSGAGEPQHF | TRBV5-1
CSAGRTVYEQYF | TRBV20-1
CATSRDLTGNQPQHF | TRBV15
CASSPPGLGEQFF | TRBV6-1
CATSRDLAGEYEQYF | TRBV15
CSATGLSSGYEQYF | TRBV29-1
CASSQEGGGLQYF | TRBV3-1
CASSLARFREAPETQYF | TRBV7-9
CASSLSVITGNSYEQYF | TRBV4-2
CSASGPPYNEQFF | TRBV20-1
CASSHSGLAGGPYGELFF | TRBV11-2
CATSEAGTQAYEQYF | TRBV15
CASSFFRGVSTDTQYF | TRBV12-3/TRBV12-4